This T cell receptor (beta chain) came from a study of blood T cell repertoires in COVID-19. Study as a whole: Some COVID-19 samples were acute and others convalescent; all came from the United States, Italy and Spain. The analysed material was cDNA or gDNA that came from T cells, B-cell-depleted T cells, or PBMCs.

Authors' methods: It was from reference gene primer amplification that nucleated cell counts were estimated. Produced via immunoSEQ multiplex PCR; TCRdb's table is partial and in-frame only. V and J calls and clone size follow that table, whereas D and trimming were derived from the DNA. The sample records some 80,000 clones, about 90% being singletons. The CDR3 has 13 amino acids. Looked up from germline, CDR1 is SEHNR and CDR2 is FQNEAQ (reference sequence). With regard to this clone: Germline and junction disagree at one end, which may indicate a read error.

Sequenced: peripheral blood. This TCR derives from a human donor in a cohort sampled during active COVID-19. V gene TRBV7-9 combines with J gene TRBJ1-1; tentatively, D is TRBD1 (6 bases). The CDR3 DNA follows: TGTGCCAGCAGATTCACAGGGAACTCTGAAGCTTTCTTT. This codes for CASRFTGNSEAFF.